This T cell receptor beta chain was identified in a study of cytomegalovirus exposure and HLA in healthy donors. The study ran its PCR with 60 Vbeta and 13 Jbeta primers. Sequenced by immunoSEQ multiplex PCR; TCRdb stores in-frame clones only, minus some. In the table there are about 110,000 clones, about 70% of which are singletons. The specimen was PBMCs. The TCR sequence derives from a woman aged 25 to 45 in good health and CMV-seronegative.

CDR3 DNA: TGTGCCAGCAGCGTAGAGACGGGCTCTGGAAACACCATATATTTT. Translation: CASSVETGSGNTIYF. The chain uses TRBV9 and TRBJ1-3; D is uncertain. The CDR3 contains 15 residues. Per the germline V gene, CDR1 is SGDLS and CDR2 is YYNGEE. Trimming removed 0 bases at V and 0 bases at J, with 7 bases between.